Listed below are T cell receptor beta chains from one sample, sequenced in a study of graft-versus-host responses after intestinal transplantation. Sequencing used immunoSEQ multiplex PCR; TCRdb keeps in-frame clones, though not all of them. The sample lists some 41,000 clones, 85% to 95% occurring once. No antigens are known for them. This material consisted of unstimulated CD8+ T cells sorted from spleen or lymph node cells, taken before transplant. The receptors originated from a human donor who was the organ donor for an intestinal transplant. The CDR3 runs from the conserved cysteine through the conserved F or W. Not all rows give a size; the values are once, few, many and, for expanded clones, a class.

.	TRBV18	CASSPRGLAGESTDTQYF
once	TRBV4-1	CASSLTPIAMETQYF
.	TRBV18	CASSPPLTLNTEAFF
.	TRBV5-4	CASSDGSYEQYF
once	TRBV7-3	CASSPNALATDTQYF
.	TRBV18	CASSRTIFRGQRYNEQFF
.	TRBV7-9	CASSGRFPSYEQYF
.	TRBV6-6	CASSYVGGPPYEQYF
.	TRBV5-1	CASRLVPPHEQYF
.	TRBV29-1	CSVLGQGARYEQYF
.	TRBV5-6	CASSLSSLDRGNSPLHF
.	TRBV28	CASSLEGFWGYTF
.	TRBV19	CASSIVGTVGNTIYF
.	TRBV7-2	CASSFGEYGYTF
.	TRBV19	CATSLRERARGDTQYF
.	TRBV4-1	CASSQERGGADTQYF
once	TRBV5-6	CASSHTDYEQYF
.	TRBV4-1	CASSQEDRPRIEQFF
.	TRBV21-1	CASSKAQVDPRSYEQYF
.	TRBV4-1	CASSQDRASGGPSTDTQYF
.	TRBV27	CASSLSGNEQYF
.	TRBV6-5	CASSYSGLTTNEKLFF
.	TRBV2	CASSEDRHGGTEAFF
.	TRBV10-3	CAISNSGGEGYTF